This T cell receptor beta chain derives from a study of neoadjuvant anti-PD-1 for oral cavity cancer. Study-level findings and limits: Treg/Th17 ratio rose with pretreatment blood and fell with post-treatment tumor TCRbeta clonality.

This CDR3 region has 15 residues. V was shortened by 0 bases and J by 9 bases, with 12 bases between the two germline ends. The germline V gene encodes CDR1 MNHEY and CDR2 SVGAGI. TCRdb's table, derived via immunoSEQ multiplex PCR, lists solely in-frame clones and lacks some. The sample holds some 6,600 clones, approximately 45% seen once. Regarding this clone: Antigen unknown.

The chain combines TRBV6-5 with TRBJ1-6, with unresolved D. Sequenced here: tumor tissue, sampled before nivolumab (anti-PD-1) treatment. This TCR came from a person aged 40 to 85 with oral cavity squamous cell carcinoma. CDR3 loop: CASSYSAKPGSPLHF. The CDR3 bases are TGTGCCAGCAGTTACTCGGCAAAGCCGGGTTCACCCCTCCACTTT.